Shown below are 3 T cell receptor beta chains from a single sample sequenced in a study of T-cell reconstitution after alpha-beta-depleted transplantation in children. The library targeted TCRbeta and was prepared with unique molecular identifiers. TCRdb itself ran the PCR reads through MiXCR, one entry per CDR3 protein. This table has about a million distinct CDR3 sequences, 25% to 30% appearing once. This material consisted of PBMCs, mostly from graft donor cells, taken 360 days after TCRalphabeta/CD19-depleted stem cell transplant. The receptors derive from a boy less than two years old who had a stem cell transplant for SCID, so the T cells may come from the graft donor.

This clonotype was detected only once. This chain uses TRBV12-3 or TRBV12-4 with TRBJ2-1; D call uncertain. CDR3 length: 14 amino acids. V was pared by 6 bases and J by 6 bases, with 15 bases between. Here the CDR3 DNA reads TGTGCCAGCAGCTTCAGGACCGTTATCAATGAGCAGTTCTTC. It yields the protein CASSFRTVINEQFF.

The chain couples TRBV20-1 to TRBJ2-3; no clear D. Trimming left V 4 bases short and J 2 bases short, with 10 bases between. The germline V gene has CDR1 DFQATT and CDR2 SNEGSKA (reference sequence). CDR3 length: 13 residues. The CDR3 coding sequence is TGCAGTGCTACCAGACCGGACACAGATACGCAGTATTTT. The encoded protein is CSATRPDTDTQYF.

This clonotype has a handful of counts. The rearrangement joins TRBV4-1 to TRBJ1-1; no definite D call. Between the trimmed V and J ends, which lost 2 bases and 6 bases, there was a span of 10 bases. Germline V gives CDR1 MGHRA, CDR2 YSYEKL. This CDR3 has 13 residues. CDR3 amino acids: CASSQSQVAEAFF. In DNA, the CDR3 is TGCGCCAGCAGCCAATCGCAGGTAGCTGAAGCTTTCTTT.